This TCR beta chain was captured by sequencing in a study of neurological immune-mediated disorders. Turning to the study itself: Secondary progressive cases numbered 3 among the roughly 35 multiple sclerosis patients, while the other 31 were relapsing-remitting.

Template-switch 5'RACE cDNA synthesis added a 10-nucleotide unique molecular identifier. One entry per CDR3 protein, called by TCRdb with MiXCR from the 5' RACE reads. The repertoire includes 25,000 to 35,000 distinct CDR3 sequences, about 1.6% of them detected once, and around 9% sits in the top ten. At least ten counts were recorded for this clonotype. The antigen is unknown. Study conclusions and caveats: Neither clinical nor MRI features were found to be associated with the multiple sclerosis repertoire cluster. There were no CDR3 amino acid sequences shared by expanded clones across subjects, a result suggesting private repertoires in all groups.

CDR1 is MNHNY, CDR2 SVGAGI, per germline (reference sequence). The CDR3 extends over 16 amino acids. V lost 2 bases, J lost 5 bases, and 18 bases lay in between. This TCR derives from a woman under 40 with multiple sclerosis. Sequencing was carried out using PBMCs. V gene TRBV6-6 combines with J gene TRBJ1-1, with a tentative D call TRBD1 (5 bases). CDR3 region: CASSYLRSIGGTEAFF. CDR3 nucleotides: TGTGCCAGCAGTTACCTCCGATCGATCGGGGGGACTGAAGCTTTCTTT.